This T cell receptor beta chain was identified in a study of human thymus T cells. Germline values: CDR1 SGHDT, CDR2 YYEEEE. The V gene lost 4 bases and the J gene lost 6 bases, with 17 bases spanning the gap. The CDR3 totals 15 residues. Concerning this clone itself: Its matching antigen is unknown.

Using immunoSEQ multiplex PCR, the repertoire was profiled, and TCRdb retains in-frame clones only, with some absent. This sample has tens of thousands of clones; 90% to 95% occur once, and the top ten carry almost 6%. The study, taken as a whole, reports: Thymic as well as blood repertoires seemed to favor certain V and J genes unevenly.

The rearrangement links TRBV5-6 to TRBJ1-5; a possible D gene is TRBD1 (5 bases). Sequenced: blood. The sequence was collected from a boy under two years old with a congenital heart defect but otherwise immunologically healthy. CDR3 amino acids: CASSPSLGGGQPQHF. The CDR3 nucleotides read TGTGCCAGCAGCCCCTCCTTGGGGGGAGGTCAGCCCCAGCATTTT.